The sample holds many counts of the clone carrying this T cell receptor beta chain. Its antigen is undetermined. Individually, cDNA molecules had unique molecular identifiers attached to them. Each CDR3 protein is one row after TCRdb ran MiXCR on the 5' RACE reads. Found here are about 58,000 distinct CDR3 sequences, about 12% of them singletons; the top ten hold 9.5% to 10%. The data are from a study of early T cells in non-severe SARS-CoV-2 infection. Across the study: With bulk RNA from unsorted whole blood as input, sequencing yielded unpaired chains.

Germline V gene sequence: CDR1 SGHNT, CDR2 YYREEE (reference sequence). The CDR3 is made up of 17 amino acids. Trimming cost V 0 bases and J 3 bases, with 15 bases left between them. Notes on the study in general: Comparison of clonotypes with VDJdb favored anti-spike CD8 responses while missing private and CD4 specificities.

This clonotype was obtained from an adult who was a healthcare worker with PCR-confirmed SARS-CoV-2 infection or an uninfected control (not recorded which). V is TRBV5-4 and J is TRBJ2-2, with D perhaps TRBD2 (6 bases). The sample comprised whole blood. CDR3 bases: TGTGCCAGCAGCTTGGACTGGGCTAGCGCCGACACCGGGGAGCTGTTTTTT. Its translation: CASSLDWASADTGELFF.